The rows below give T cell receptor beta chains drawn from one sample of a study of blood T cells in healthy people across ages. MiXCR, run by TCRdb on the 5' RACE reads, gives a single entry per CDR3 protein. The sample contains some 1,000,000 distinct CDR3 sequences, 20% to 25% of which appear only once. These sequences were also reported in another study, on T cells of mothers and their children.

What was sequenced was blood. Receptor source: a girl aged 2 to 10 in good health. CDR3s include the opening cysteine and the closing phenylalanine or tryptophan. Each record gives: V gene, D gene, J gene, clone size, CDR3 DNA, CDR3 protein. D genes are given only for firm matches. Some rows have no size entry. The others give once, few or many, or a class for an expanded clone.

TRBV6-1	-	TRBJ1-2	-	TGTGCCAGCAGTGAATGGGTTACCACTAACTATGGCTACACCTTC	CASSEWVTTNYGYTF
TRBV15	-	TRBJ2-5	-	TGTGCCACCAGCAGAGGGTCGGCGGGCAAAGAGACCCAGTACTTC	CATSRGSAGKETQYF
TRBV5-5	-	TRBJ2-3	-	TGTGCCAGCACCCCGACACGGAGCACAGATACGCAGTATTTT	CASTPTRSTDTQYF
TRBV7-3	-	TRBJ2-1	-	TGTGCCAGCAGCTTCGTGGCAGTGGGCGAGCAGTTCTTC	CASSFVAVGEQFF
TRBV24-1	-	TRBJ1-2	few	TGTGCCACCAGTGATGCAGGTGGGGGCTATGGCTACACCTTC	CATSDAGGGYGYTF
TRBV12-5	-	TRBJ2-1	-	TGTGCTTCGGTGGGGGGCAGAACTGACAATGAGCAGTTCTTC	CASVGGRTDNEQFF
TRBV7-2	TRBD2	TRBJ2-1	-	TGTGCCAGCAGCTCAGGACTAGCGGGGATTTACAATGAGCAGTTCTTC	CASSSGLAGIYNEQFF
TRBV7-2	-	TRBJ2-5	few	TGTGCCAGCAGCTTCGGGACTCAGCTTTTTGAGCAGTACTTC	CASSFGTQLFEQYF
TRBV11-1	-	TRBJ2-1	-	TGTGCCAGCAGCCAAGAGGCGACAGGTGGCCTCAATGAGCAGTTCTTC	CASSQEATGGLNEQFF
TRBV7-9	-	TRBJ1-1	-	TGTGCCAGCAGCTTATCCCTGGCGATGAACACTGAAGCTTTCTTT	CASSLSLAMNTEAFF
TRBV7-9	-	TRBJ1-2	few	TGTGCCAGCAGCACAGACAGGAGATATGGCTACACCTTC	CASSTDRRYGYTF
TRBV29-1	-	TRBJ1-3	few	TGCAGCGTCTGGGATCCCCCATCTGGAAACACCATATATTTT	CSVWDPPSGNTIYF
TRBV5-6	-	TRBJ1-1	few	TGTGCCAGCAGCTTGGGCCCCGAAGCGGGAGCTTTCTTT	CASSLGPEAGAFF
TRBV6-2/TRBV6-3	-	TRBJ2-5	many	TGTGCCAGCAGTTACCCGCAAGAGACCCAGTACTTC	CASSYPQETQYF
TRBV7-9	TRBD2	TRBJ2-1	-	TGTGCCAGCAGCCCCCTGAGCGGGAGCTACAATGAGCAGTTCTTC	CASSPLSGSYNEQFF
TRBV29-1	-	TRBJ2-5	-	TGCAGCGTTGTTGGTCGGCTTTTTTCCACCCAGTACTTC	CSVVGRLFSTQYF
TRBV4-1	-	TRBJ1-5	-	TGCGCCAGCAGCCTAGACAGCTTTAGCAATCAGCCCCAGCATTTT	CASSLDSFSNQPQHF
TRBV20-1	-	TRBJ1-5	few	TGCAGTGCTAGGTCCCCGGTTGTAGGCAATCAGCCCCGGCATTTT	CSARSPVVGNQPRHF
TRBV11-1	TRBD2	TRBJ2-3	few	TGTGCCAGCAGCCGGACTAGCGGGAGTGCAGATACGCAGTATTTT	CASSRTSGSADTQYF
TRBV5-1	TRBD1	TRBJ2-3	few	TGCGCCAGCAGCGGGACAGGATCAGATACGCAGTATTTT	CASSGTGSDTQYF
TRBV6-5	-	TRBJ2-2	-	TGTGCCAGCAGTTACGGACCTGACACCGGGGAGCTGTTTTTT	CASSYGPDTGELFF
TRBV20-1	-	TRBJ1-1	many	TGCAGTGCTAGAACGGGGCGAGTTGGGGACACTGAAGCTTTCTTT	CSARTGRVGDTEAFF
TRBV20-1	-	TRBJ1-1	-	TGCAGCCCAAGGGGGGTTGGAATAACTGAAGCTTTCTTT	CSPRGVGITEAFF
TRBV7-9	-	TRBJ1-2	few	TGTGTGACGGAGTATGGCTACACCTTC	CVTEYGYTF
TRBV6-5	-	TRBJ2-1	few	TGTGCCAGTTACACCCGGGACTCAAAGTTCTTC	CASYTRDSKFF
TRBV20-1	-	TRBJ2-1	-	TGCAGTGCTACCTCTCGGGCGTCCAGCTCCTACAATGAGCAGTTCTTC	CSATSRASSSYNEQFF
TRBV15	-	TRBJ1-5	few	TGTGCCACCAGCAGACATGGGACACTCACTCAGCCCCAGCATTTT	CATSRHGTLTQPQHF
TRBV29-1	TRBD2	TRBJ2-2	-	TGCAGCGTATTGCCCTCGACTAGCGGCTTCGCGGGCACCGGGGAGCTGTTTTTT	CSVLPSTSGFAGTGELFF
TRBV25-1	-	TRBJ1-4	-	TGTGCCAGCAGTGAACGGGCGGGGCCTAATGAAAAACTGTTTTTT	CASSERAGPNEKLFF